What follows are 2 T cell receptor beta chains derived from one specimen sequenced in a study of cytomegalovirus exposure and HLA in healthy donors. Primers for the PCR totalled 60 Vbeta and 13 Jbeta. Measured with immunoSEQ multiplex PCR; TCRdb has only the in-frame clones, and not every one. The data hold 150,000 to 200,000 clones, with 82% observed a single time. Sequenced sample: PBMCs. These receptors came from a woman between 45 and 65 years old in good health and CMV-seropositive.

V is TRBV4-3 and J is TRBJ2-1; maybe TRBD1 (6 bases). The CDR3 is 16 residues long. CDR1 is LGHNA, CDR2 YSLEER, per germline. V was pared by 2 bases and J by 0 bases, with 11 bases between. The CDR3 loop reads CASSQIQGSSYNEQFF. The CDR3 coding sequence is TGCGCCAGCAGCCAAATACAGGGAAGCTCCTACAATGAGCAGTTCTTC.

This clone was found a few times. The rearrangement uses TRBV2 and TRBJ2-4, with 9 bases fitting TRBD2. V lost 7 bases, J lost 2 bases, and 6 bases stayed unmatched. The CDR3 runs 15 residues. Germline V CDR1 and CDR2: SNHLY, FYNNEI. This chain's CDR3 is CASKVAGATKNIQYF. The CDR3 nucleotides read TGTGCCAGCAAAGTAGCGGGGGCCACCAAAAACATTCAGTACTTC.